A selection of T cell receptor beta chains follows, all from one sample in a study of cytomegalovirus exposure and HLA in healthy donors. Profiling relied on immunoSEQ multiplex PCR, and the TCRdb table lists in-frame clones only, not all of them. The sample includes fewer than 350,000 clones, around 87% of them seen just once. The sequenced material came from PBMCs. The receptors shown here come from a woman aged 18-35 years in good health and CMV-seronegative. Each CDR3 is given with its conserved first and last residue. A D gene is named only where the DNA matches it firmly. The size of a clone is reported for some rows only, either as once, few or many, or as a class for expanded clones.

CDR3 DNA	CDR3 protein	J gene	V gene	clone size	D gene
TGTGCCAGCAGTCAAAACAAACCAGGGGACGAGCAGTTCTTC	CASSQNKPGDEQFF	TRBJ2-1	TRBV6-5	.	.
TGTGCCAGCAGGTTGCAGGGGACAGGGGATTCACCCCTCCACTTT	CASRLQGTGDSPLHF	TRBJ1-6	TRBV7-3	.	TRBD1
TGTGCCAGCACCGCCGCCGGAGCTCGAGAGACCCAGTACTTC	CASTAAGARETQYF	TRBJ2-5	TRBV25-1	few	.
TGTGCCAGCAGCTTGAGAGACAGAATATACAATGAGCAGTTCTTC	CASSLRDRIYNEQFF	TRBJ2-1	TRBV5-6	.	.
TGTGCCAGCAGTGAATCTAAGGGGTTCGCAGATACGCAGTATTTT	CASSESKGFADTQYF	TRBJ2-3	TRBV25-1	.	.
TGTGCCAGCAGAACAGGACAGGGTGAAGCTTTCTTT	CASRTGQGEAFF	TRBJ1-1	TRBV6-1	.	TRBD1
TGTGCCAGCAGTCGGGGGGTCAACCAAGAGACCCAGTACTTC	CASSRGVNQETQYF	TRBJ2-5	TRBV5-5	.	TRBD2
TGCGCCAGCAGCTTGGGGGCAGGGGCTGTTGGGGCCAACGTCCTGACTTTC	CASSLGAGAVGANVLTF	TRBJ2-6	TRBV5-1	.	.
TGTGCCAGCAGTTTCGGACAGGGCGGGGGAGAGACCCAGTACTTC	CASSFGQGGGETQYF	TRBJ2-5	TRBV7-6	once	.
TGTGCCAGCAGCGGGGTTTCCGTCCTGACTTTC	CASSGVSVLTF	TRBJ2-6	TRBV25-1	.	.
TGTGCCAGCAGTTCGGGGGATGAGCAGTTCTTC	CASSSGDEQFF	TRBJ2-1	TRBV27	.	.
TGTGCCAGCAGCTTGGACAGGGGGCTCGAGCAGTACTTC	CASSLDRGLEQYF	TRBJ2-7	TRBV5-4	.	TRBD1
TGTGCCAGCAGCTCCCAAGGACAAACACCCCAGTACTTC	CASSSQGQTPQYF	TRBJ2-4	TRBV7-3	once	.
TGTGCCAGCACCCCAGGGAACGTCCGTGAAGCTTTCTTT	CASTPGNVREAFF	TRBJ1-1	TRBV28	.	.
TGCGCCAGCAGCTTGGAACAGGGTGGCTACGAGCAGTACTTC	CASSLEQGGYEQYF	TRBJ2-7	TRBV5-1	.	.
TGTGCCAGCAGCTTAAATATGAGAAATGAGCAGTTCTTC	CASSLNMRNEQFF	TRBJ2-1	TRBV7-2	.	.
TGTGCCAGTTCATCCAAGGGGCCAACTAATGAAAAACTGTTTTTT	CASSSKGPTNEKLFF	TRBJ1-4	TRBV28	few	.
TGTGCCAGCAGCTTAGATTGGACACTCAATCAGCCCCAGCATTTT	CASSLDWTLNQPQHF	TRBJ1-5	TRBV7-2	.	.
TGCGCCAGCAGCCTCGCACGAGGAGGTTTGGGGGAGCTGTTTTTT	CASSLARGGLGELFF	TRBJ2-2	TRBV4-3	.	.
TGTGCCAGCAGCTTGAGGGGCGGGGGGAAGTTAGCCTACGAGCAGTACTTC	CASSLRGGGKLAYEQYF	TRBJ2-7	TRBV28	.	TRBD2
TGTGCCAGCAGTCAGGGACTTAACACAGATACGCAGTATTTT	CASSQGLNTDTQYF	TRBJ2-3	TRBV27	.	.
TGTGCCAGCAGCGACCGTGGGCGGGAGACCCACAATGAGCAGTTCTTC	CASSDRGRETHNEQFF	TRBJ2-1	TRBV7-6	.	TRBD2
TGTGCCACCAGCAGGGGACTAGCGGGAGGGCCAGGGAGATCCTACGAGCAGTACTTC	CATSRGLAGGPGRSYEQYF	TRBJ2-7	TRBV15	.	TRBD2
TGTGCCAGCAGTTTACCAGGGATTAATGAAAAACTGTTTTTT	CASSLPGINEKLFF	TRBJ1-4	TRBV28	.	.
TGTGCCAGCAGCGCACACTCGGGACAGGGGGCTACCGGGGAGCTGTTTTTT	CASSAHSGQGATGELFF	TRBJ2-2	TRBV9	.	TRBD1
TGCGCCAGCAGCCCCATAGGGGGACTAGCGGGTTTATCGTACCAAGAGACCCAGTACTTC	CASSPIGGLAGLSYQETQYF	TRBJ2-5	TRBV4-1	.	TRBD2
TGTGCCAGTAGTCTTCGGACTCCCTCCGACGAGCAGTACTTC	CASSLRTPSDEQYF	TRBJ2-7	TRBV19	few	.
TGCGCCAGCAGCTCCATGACAGGTTCCTATGGCTACACCTTC	CASSSMTGSYGYTF	TRBJ1-2	TRBV5-1	.	.
TGTGCCAGCAGCTTAAGTCCAGCGGGAGGTTACAATGAGCAGTTCTTC	CASSLSPAGGYNEQFF	TRBJ2-1	TRBV7-2	.	TRBD2
TGTGCCACCAGCAGCCGGAGCAATCAGCCCCAGCATTTT	CATSSRSNQPQHF	TRBJ1-5	TRBV15	.	.
TGTGCCAGCATCAAAAGAGGACTAGCGGGAGTCCTTGAGCAGTTCTTC	CASIKRGLAGVLEQFF	TRBJ2-1	TRBV7-2	.	TRBD2
TGTGCCAGCAGTGTCCGGGACAGAAACTCCTACGAGCAGTACTTC	CASSVRDRNSYEQYF	TRBJ2-7	TRBV25-1	few	TRBD1
TGTGCCAGCAGCTGGACGACAGAATCCTACGAGCAGTACTTC	CASSWTTESYEQYF	TRBJ2-7	TRBV11-2	.	.
TGTGCCAGCACCCCCTACCGACTAGCGGGAGCCTACGAGCAGTACTTC	CASTPYRLAGAYEQYF	TRBJ2-7	TRBV7-8	.	TRBD2
TGTGCCAGCAGCTTCGGTGTTACCTTGAACACTGAAGCTTTCTTT	CASSFGVTLNTEAFF	TRBJ1-1	TRBV7-2	once	.
TGTGCCAGCAGCTTAAGAGGCCTCTCCAGCGGCCGCTCCTACGAGCAGTACTTC	CASSLRGLSSGRSYEQYF	TRBJ2-7	TRBV7-2	.	.
TGTGCCAGCTCACCACTAGCGGGGAACAATGAGCAGTTCTTC	CASSPLAGNNEQFF	TRBJ2-1	TRBV18	.	TRBD2
TGTGCCAGCAGCTTTAGCGGGAGACAGTGGCGGAACTACGAGCAGTACTTC	CASSFSGRQWRNYEQYF	TRBJ2-7	TRBV5-6	.	TRBD2
TGTGCCAGCAGCGGACAGGGCGTCCACAATGAGCAGTTCTTC	CASSGQGVHNEQFF	TRBJ2-1	TRBV27	.	TRBD1
TGTGCCAGCAGAGAAGGACTAGGAAGCTCCTACGAGCAGTACTTC	CASREGLGSSYEQYF	TRBJ2-7	TRBV5-4	.	TRBD2
TGTGCCAGCAGTTTATCAGCCGGGGTCGAGCAGTACTTC	CASSLSAGVEQYF	TRBJ2-7	TRBV27	.	.
TGTGCCAGCAGCTTGGAAAGTCTAGCTAACTATGGCTACACCTTC	CASSLESLANYGYTF	TRBJ1-2	TRBV5-8	.	.
TGTGCCAGCAGCCCGACTAGACCGAACACCGGGGAGCTGTTTTTT	CASSPTRPNTGELFF	TRBJ2-2	TRBV5-6	once	.
TGTGCCAGCAGACCCAGGGTGTCACGGCAGCCCCAGCATTTT	CASRPRVSRQPQHF	TRBJ1-5	TRBV27	.	.
TGCGCCAGCAGTGAGTTCCTAGGGGATTACAATGAGCAGTTCTTC	CASSEFLGDYNEQFF	TRBJ2-1	TRBV10-1	.	.
TGTGCCAGCAAATCCGTCCTAGCATACACAGATACGCAGTATTTT	CASKSVLAYTDTQYF	TRBJ2-3	TRBV27	once	.
TGCGCCAGCAGCTGGGTAGGTGCAGGGTCCCTCATTAACTATGGCTACACCTTC	CASSWVGAGSLINYGYTF	TRBJ1-2	TRBV5-1	.	.
TGTGCCACTAGGAGGGACAGCTCCTACGAGCAGTACTTC	CATRRDSSYEQYF	TRBJ2-7	TRBV10-3	.	.